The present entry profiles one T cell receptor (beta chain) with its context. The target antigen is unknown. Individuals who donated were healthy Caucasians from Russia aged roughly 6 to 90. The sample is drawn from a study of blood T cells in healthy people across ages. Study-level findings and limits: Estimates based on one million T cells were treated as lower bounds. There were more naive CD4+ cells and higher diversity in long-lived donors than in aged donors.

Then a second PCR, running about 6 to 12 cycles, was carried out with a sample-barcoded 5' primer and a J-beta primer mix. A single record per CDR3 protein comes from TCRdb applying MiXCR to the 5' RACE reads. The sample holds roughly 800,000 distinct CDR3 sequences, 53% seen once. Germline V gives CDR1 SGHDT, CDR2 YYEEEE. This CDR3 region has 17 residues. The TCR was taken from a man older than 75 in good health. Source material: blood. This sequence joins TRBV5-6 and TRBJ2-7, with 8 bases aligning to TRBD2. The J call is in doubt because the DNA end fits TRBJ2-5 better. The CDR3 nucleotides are TGTGCCAGCAGCACAGACCCGGGACTAGGAAAACAAGAGACCCAGTACTTC. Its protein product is CASSTDPGLGKQETQYF.